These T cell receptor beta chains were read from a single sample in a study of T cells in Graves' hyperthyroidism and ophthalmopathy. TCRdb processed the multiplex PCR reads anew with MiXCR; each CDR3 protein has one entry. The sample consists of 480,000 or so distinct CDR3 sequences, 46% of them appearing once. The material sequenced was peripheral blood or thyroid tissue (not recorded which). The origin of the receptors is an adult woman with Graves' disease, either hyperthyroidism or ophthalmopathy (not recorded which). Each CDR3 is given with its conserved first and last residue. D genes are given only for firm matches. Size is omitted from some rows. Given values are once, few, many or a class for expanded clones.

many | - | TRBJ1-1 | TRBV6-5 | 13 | TGTGCCAGCAGTTACTACTGGGGCACTGAAGCTTTCTTT | CASSYYWGTEAFF
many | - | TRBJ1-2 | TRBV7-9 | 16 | TGTGCCAGCAGCCCCGGGGCCAGGCTGGGGAGACATGGCTACACCTTC | CASSPGARLGRHGYTF
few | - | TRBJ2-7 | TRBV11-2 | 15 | TGTGCCAGCAGTTTGGCTAGCGCAACGTCCTACGAGCAGTACTTC | CASSLASATSYEQYF
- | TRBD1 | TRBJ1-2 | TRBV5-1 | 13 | TGCGCCAGCAGCTTGGCAGACAGGGATGGCTACACCTTC | CASSLADRDGYTF
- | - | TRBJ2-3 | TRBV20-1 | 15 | TGCAGTGCTCCAAGACAGGACTACAGCACAGATACGCAGTATTTT | CSAPRQDYSTDTQYF
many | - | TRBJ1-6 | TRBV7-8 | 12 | TGTGCCAGCAGCTTAGAAGGGGGACCCCTCCACTTT | CASSLEGGPLHF
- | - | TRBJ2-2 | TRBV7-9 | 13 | TGTGCCAGCAGCCCGTCTGGGGCCGGGGAGCTGTTTTTT | CASSPSGAGELFF
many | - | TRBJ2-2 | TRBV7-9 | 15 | TGTGCCAGCAGCTTAATAAAGGGGTCGACCGGGGAGCTGTTTTTT | CASSLIKGSTGELFF
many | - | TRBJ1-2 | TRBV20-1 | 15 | TGCAGTGCCAGCTGGACCTTGGCTGGGGGTTATGGCTACACCTTC | CSASWTLAGGYGYTF
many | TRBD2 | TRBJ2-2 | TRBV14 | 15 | TGTGCCAGCAGCCAAGTGCCTAGCGGGACCGGGGAGCTGTTTTTT | CASSQVPSGTGELFF
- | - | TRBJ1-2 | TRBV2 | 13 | TGTGCCAGCAGTACCGGACAGTTCTATGGCTACACCTTC | CASSTGQFYGYTF
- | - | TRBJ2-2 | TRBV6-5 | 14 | TGTGCCGTACGTGGGGGCAGGGAATTCGGGGAGCTGTTTTTT | CAVRGGREFGELFF
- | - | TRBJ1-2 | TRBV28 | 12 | TGTGCCAGCAGTCTTGGGGAGAATGGCTACATCTTC | CASSLGENGYIF
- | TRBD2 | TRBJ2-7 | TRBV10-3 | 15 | TGTGCCATCAGTTACTCGACTAGCGGGCCCTACGAGCAGTACTTC | CAISYSTSGPYEQYF
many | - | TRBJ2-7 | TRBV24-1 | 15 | TGTGCCACCAGTGATTCGAAGACAGGAGCCTTGGAGCAGTACTTC | CATSDSKTGALEQYF
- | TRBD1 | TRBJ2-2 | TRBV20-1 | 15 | TGCAGTGCTGCCGGGACAGGGGGCTTTGTCGGGGAGCTGTTTTTT | CSAAGTGGFVGELFF
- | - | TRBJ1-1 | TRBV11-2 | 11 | TGTACCAGCAGCTTAGTAGTGAGAGCTTTCTTT | CTSSLVVRAFF
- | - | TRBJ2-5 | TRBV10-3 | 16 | TGTGCCATCAGGGGCACAGGGGGAGGGTTTCAAGAGACCCAGTACTTC | CAIRGTGGGFQETQYF
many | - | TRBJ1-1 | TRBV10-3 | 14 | TGTGCCATCAAGGTTTCAGGATCGAACACTGAAGCTTTCTTT | CAIKVSGSNTEAFF
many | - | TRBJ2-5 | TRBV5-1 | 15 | TGCGCCAGCAGCTTGGGAAGCGGGTTCCAAGAGACCCAGTACTTC | CASSLGSGFQETQYF